The next 8 T cell receptor beta chains were all read from a single sample in a study of patients and donors after allogeneic stem cell transplantation. TCRdb called the RT-PCR reads again in MiXCR, with one record for every CDR3 protein. The data show some 880,000 distinct CDR3 sequences, roughly 18% seen once. What was sequenced was blood, either unsorted or a sorted T cell fraction (not recorded which). These receptors came from a human donor who was either an allogeneic HSCT recipient or a stem cell or donor lymphocyte infusion donor (not recorded which). It is not recorded whose cells these are; they may come from a transplant donor.

There are many counts of this clonotype. The chain recombines TRBV12-3 or TRBV12-4 with TRBJ1-3; D is possibly TRBD1 (5 bases). The CDR3 covers 14 residues. V dropped 6 bases and J dropped 0 bases, with 9 bases sitting between them. Here the CDR3 DNA reads TGTGCCAGCAGGGGGGACGGCTCTGGAAACACCATATATTTT. This encodes CASRGDGSGNTIYF.

This chain connects TRBV5-1 to TRBJ2-1; 9 nucleotides align to TRBD1. The trim removed 4 bases at V and 0 bases at J, leaving 14 bases unmatched. Germline-derived CDR1 and CDR2 are SGHRS and YFSETQ. The CDR3 sequence is 19 residues long. CDR3: CASSLRDRAYRSSYNEQFF. DNA of the CDR3: TGCGCCAGCAGCCTCCGGGACAGGGCATACCGTAGCTCCTACAATGAGCAGTTCTTC.

The CDR3 nucleotides are TGTGCCAGCAGCCAGCCGACGGTGGTGCAAGGAAACACCATATATTTT. This encodes CASSQPTVVQGNTIYF. The rearrangement uses TRBV3-1 and TRBJ1-3, with D uncertain. Trimming removed 3 bases at V and 4 bases at J, with 16 bases between. Germline CDR1 LGHDT, CDR2 YNNKEL (reference sequence). CDR3 length: 16 residues.

In regard to this clonotype: The CDR3 end shows no conserved phenylalanine or tryptophan, and so a read error is likely. The limits of the CDR3 on the DNA are not certain, so only TCRdb's listed CDR3 is given. This chain joins TRBV3-1 and TRBJ1-5; TRBD1, the D gene given by the table, was not confirmed from the DNA. The CDR3 has 11 residues if both end residues are counted. From germline, CDR1 is LGHDT and CDR2 YNNKEL (reference sequence). The CDR3 protein is CASSQNIGTET.

This clonotype was detected a few times. V gene TRBV5-6 combines with J gene TRBJ2-1; TRBD2 matches 8 bases. From germline, CDR1 is SGHDT and CDR2 YYEEEE. With V trimmed by 5 bases and J by 8 bases, 6 bases remained unmatched. The CDR3 runs to 13 residues. The CDR3 sequence: CASSVYGRDEQFF. The DNA for the CDR3 is TGTGCCAGCAGTGTGTACGGGAGGGATGAGCAGTTCTTC.

The chain employs TRBV28 and TRBJ2-1; TRBD2 agrees at 10 bases. The CDR3 length is 15 residues. In germline, CDR1 is MDHEN, CDR2 SYDVKM. V shed 6 bases, J shed 4 bases, and the junction held 6 bases outside the gene matches. This CDR3 is CASRERTSGYNEQFF. CDR3 DNA sequence: TGTGCCAGCAGGGAACGGACTAGCGGTTACAATGAGCAGTTCTTC. Variable domain in full (rest from reference TRBV28 and TRBJ2-1): DVKVTQSSRYLVKRTGEKVFLECVQDMDHENMFWYRQDPGLGLRLIYFSYDVKMKEKGDIPEGYSVSREKKERFSLILESASTNQTSMYLCASRERTSGYNEQFFGPGTRLTVL.

This chain uses TRBV3-1 with TRBJ2-5; D gene unclear. Germline assignment: CDR1 LGHDT and CDR2 YNNKEL (reference sequence). V gave up 4 bases and J gave up 5 bases, with 11 bases separating them. The CDR3 has 13 amino acids. In DNA, the CDR3 is TGTGCCAGCAGCCCGACCCGCACGGAGACCCAGTACTTC. It is translated as CASSPTRTETQYF.

The CDR3 loop is CASSLGGVKRLETQYF. The CDR3 DNA reads TGTGCCAGCAGCTTAGGCGGGGTCAAGCGGCTAGAGACCCAGTACTTC. The chain employs TRBV5-6 and TRBJ2-5, with a possible D match to TRBD2 (6 bases). Germline loops: CDR1 SGHDT, CDR2 YYEEEE. The CDR3 runs to 16 residues. V shed 2 bases and J shed 4 bases, with 18 bases lying between them.